A selection of T cell receptor beta chains follows, all from one sample in a study of tumor-infiltrating lymphocytes in primary liver carcinoma. TCRdb reanalysed the multiplex PCR reads using MiXCR and keeps one entry per CDR3 protein. The data show 150,000 to 200,000 distinct CDR3 sequences, about 60% seen once. The sample consisted of peripheral blood. The receptors derive from a man aged 35 to 55 with primary liver carcinoma and hepatitis B virus infection. CDR3s include the opening cysteine and the closing phenylalanine or tryptophan. Each record gives: V gene, D gene, CDR3 length, J gene, clone size, CDR3 DNA, CDR3 protein. A D gene is named only where the DNA matches it firmly. Rows give clone size only sometimes, using once, few, many, or a class for an expanded clone.

V: TRBV11-1
D: -
length: 14
J: TRBJ2-3
size: many
DNA: TGTGCCAGCAGCTCCTGGGGGACTACAGATACGCAGTATTTT
CDR3: CASSSWGTTDTQYF

V: TRBV29-1
D: -
length: 13
J: TRBJ1-1
size: -
DNA: TGCAGCGTTACCCTGGGCGCGGACACTGAAGCTTTCTTT
CDR3: CSVTLGADTEAFF

V: TRBV11-3
D: TRBD1
length: 15
J: TRBJ2-1
size: -
DNA: TGTGCCAGCAGCCCAGGGACAGCTTCCTACAATGAGCAGCTCTTC
CDR3: CASSPGTASYNEQLF

V: TRBV6-6
D: TRBD2
length: 15
J: TRBJ2-2
size: -
DNA: TGTGCCAGCAGTTCCGGGACTAGAAACACCGGGGAGCTGTTTTTT
CDR3: CASSSGTRNTGELFF

V: TRBV11-2
D: -
length: 14
J: TRBJ1-6
size: many
DNA: TGTGCCAGCAGCTCACAGGGTTATAATTCACCCCTCCACTTT
CDR3: CASSSQGYNSPLHF

V: TRBV6-6
D: TRBD2
length: 17
J: TRBJ2-3
size: -
DNA: TGTGCCAGCAGTCCCCCTAGCGGGAGGCTACTCACAGATACGCAGTATTTT
CDR3: CASSPPSGRLLTDTQYF

V: TRBV6-2/TRBV6-3
D: TRBD2
length: 15
J: TRBJ2-1
size: few
DNA: TGTGCCAGCAGTCTCATGGCGGGAGGTTACAATGAGCAGTTCTTC
CDR3: CASSLMAGGYNEQFF

V: TRBV6-5
D: TRBD2
length: 15
J: TRBJ2-7
size: -
DNA: TGTGCCAGCAGTCTCCGGACTAGCGGGAGTCATGAGCAGTACTTC
CDR3: CASSLRTSGSHEQYF

V: TRBV12-5
D: -
length: 15
J: TRBJ2-7
size: many
DNA: TGTGCTAGTGGTCTGCCGCGGGAAGGCCCCCACGAGCAGTACTTC
CDR3: CASGLPREGPHEQYF

V: TRBV28
D: -
length: 15
J: TRBJ2-7
size: -
DNA: TGTGCCAGCAATTTCGTTGGAGGGTCACCCTACGAGCAATACTTC
CDR3: CASNFVGGSPYEQYF

V: TRBV7-8
D: TRBD2
length: 13
J: TRBJ2-1
size: few
DNA: TGTGCCAGCAGCTTAGTCCTAGCGGGAGGGAAGTTCTTC
CDR3: CASSLVLAGGKFF

V: TRBV2
D: -
length: 16
J: TRBJ2-3
size: -
DNA: TGTGCCAGCAAAGGGACCAGCGGTCCCCCCACAGATACGCAGTATTTT
CDR3: CASKGTSGPPTDTQYF

V: TRBV29-1
D: TRBD1
length: 13
J: TRBJ2-5
size: many
DNA: TGCAGCGTTGAAAAGAACAGGGGAGAGACCCAGTACTTC
CDR3: CSVEKNRGETQYF

V: TRBV11-2
D: -
length: 15
J: TRBJ2-7
size: -
DNA: TGTACCAGCAGCTTAGGCGGGGCTCACATTCTAGAGCAGTACTTC
CDR3: CTSSLGGAHILEQYF

V: TRBV5-4
D: -
length: 15
J: TRBJ1-4
size: -
DNA: TGTGCCAGCAGCTTGGTGGAGGGGACGAATGAAAAACTGTTTTTT
CDR3: CASSLVEGTNEKLFF

V: TRBV6-1
D: -
length: 12
J: TRBJ2-1
size: -
DNA: TGTGCCAGCAGTGTAGTGAACAATGAGCAGTTCTTC
CDR3: CASSVVNNEQFF

V: TRBV10-1
D: -
length: 17
J: TRBJ2-3
size: many
DNA: TGCGCCAGCAGTGAGTCGAGAGGCCGGGTGGGCACAGATACGCAGTATTTT
CDR3: CASSESRGRVGTDTQYF

V: TRBV6-5
D: -
length: 13
J: TRBJ1-5
size: -
DNA: TGTGCCAGCAGCCCACAGGCCTTGAAGCCCCAGCATTTT
CDR3: CASSPQALKPQHF

V: TRBV28
D: -
length: 14
J: TRBJ1-5
size: -
DNA: TGTGCCAGCAGTATAGGTCGGGGGCGTCAGCCCCAGCATTTT
CDR3: CASSIGRGRQPQHF

V: TRBV12-3/TRBV12-4
D: -
length: 13
J: TRBJ2-7
size: many
DNA: TGTGCCAACGCCGGCGCGACCCGTAACGAGCAGTACTTC
CDR3: CANAGATRNEQYF

V: TRBV6-1
D: -
length: 13
J: TRBJ2-2
size: few
DNA: TGTGCCAGCAATCGGGAAGTGGCCGGGGAGCTGTTTTTT
CDR3: CASNREVAGELFF

V: TRBV6-5
D: -
length: 12
J: TRBJ1-5
size: many
DNA: TGTGCCAGCAGCAACAACAATCAGCCCCAGCATTTT
CDR3: CASSNNNQPQHF

V: TRBV12-3/TRBV12-4
D: -
length: 14
J: TRBJ1-1
size: -
DNA: TGTGCCAGCATCCCAGGGCTCATGAACACTGAAGCTTTCTTT
CDR3: CASIPGLMNTEAFF

V: TRBV4-1
D: TRBD2
length: 18
J: TRBJ2-7
size: -
DNA: TGCGCCAGCATCCAAGAAGGGGCCCTAGCGGGAAGCTCCTACGAGCAGTACTTC
CDR3: CASIQEGALAGSSYEQYF

V: TRBV4-2
D: -
length: 14
J: TRBJ2-5
size: few
DNA: TGTGCCAGCAGCCAAAATTGGCAGCAAGAGACCCAGTACTTC
CDR3: CASSQNWQQETQYF

V: TRBV11-2
D: -
length: 14
J: TRBJ2-7
size: -
DNA: TGTGCAAGCAGCATAGGCCCAGGCGGCGACGAGCAGTACTTC
CDR3: CASSIGPGGDEQYF

V: TRBV6-1
D: TRBD2
length: 16
J: TRBJ2-7
size: few
DNA: TGTGCCAGCGACTCTCGGGGACTAGCGGGAGTCCACGAGCAGTACTTC
CDR3: CASDSRGLAGVHEQYF

V: TRBV29-1
D: -
length: 14
J: TRBJ2-1
size: -
DNA: TGCAGCGTTGAATGCCCTACAGGGAACAATGAGCAGTTCTTC
CDR3: CSVECPTGNNEQFF

V: TRBV12-3/TRBV12-4
D: -
length: 13
J: TRBJ2-1
size: few
DNA: TGTGCCAGCAGTCGGGACTACAGGGATGAGCAGTTCTTC
CDR3: CASSRDYRDEQFF

V: TRBV11-2
D: -
length: 16
J: TRBJ2-7
size: -
DNA: TGTACCAGCAGTCGGTCTGGCAGGGAATACTCCTACGAGCAGTACTTC
CDR3: CTSSRSGREYSYEQYF

V: TRBV4-1
D: -
length: 17
J: TRBJ2-7
size: few
DNA: TGCGCCAGCAGCCTCGTTCAAGGGGCGGGAAACTCCTACGAGCAGTACTTC
CDR3: CASSLVQGAGNSYEQYF

V: TRBV4-1
D: TRBD1
length: 15
J: TRBJ1-2
size: few
DNA: TGCGCCAGCAGCCGGTCAGGGGGAGCCATCTATGGCTACACCTTC
CDR3: CASSRSGGAIYGYTF

V: TRBV11-2
D: TRBD1
length: 16
J: TRBJ2-7
size: -
DNA: TGTGCCAGCAGCATTCATGTTGAGGGGGCGGGCTACGAGCAGTACTTC
CDR3: CASSIHVEGAGYEQYF

V: TRBV28
D: -
length: 13
J: TRBJ1-1
size: -
DNA: TGTGCCAGCAGCACGGACAGGAACACTGAAGCTTTCTTT
CDR3: CASSTDRNTEAFF

V: TRBV29-1
D: -
length: 16
J: TRBJ2-6
size: -
DNA: TGCAGCGCCCCGACTAGTGCAGGGGCTGGGGCCAACGTCCTGACCTTC
CDR3: CSAPTSAGAGANVLTF

V: TRBV20-1
D: TRBD2
length: 16
J: TRBJ2-2
size: -
DNA: TGCAGTGCTAGCACCCGGACTAGCGACGGGTCCGGGGAGTTGTTTTTT
CDR3: CSASTRTSDGSGELFF

V: TRBV4-1
D: -
length: 14
J: TRBJ1-1
size: few
DNA: TGCGCCAGCAGCCAAGTGCAGCGGAACACTGAAGCTTTCTTT
CDR3: CASSQVQRNTEAFF

V: TRBV11-2
D: TRBD1
length: 16
J: TRBJ1-1
size: many
DNA: TGTGCCAGCAGCTTATTCCGACAGGGCGGTGGCACTGAAGCTTTCTTT
CDR3: CASSLFRQGGGTEAFF

V: TRBV6-5
D: -
length: 15
J: TRBJ1-5
size: few
DNA: TGTGCCAGCAGTCGGACCCCTGATAGCAATCAGCCCCAGCATTTT
CDR3: CASSRTPDSNQPQHF

V: TRBV12-3/TRBV12-4
D: -
length: 13
J: TRBJ2-5
size: -
DNA: TGTGCCAGCAGTACGGACAGACAAGAGACCCAGTACTTC
CDR3: CASSTDRQETQYF

V: TRBV5-4
D: -
length: 16
J: TRBJ2-2
size: -
DNA: TGTGCCAGCAGTTACCCCGGGAGCCTAAATTCCGGGGAGCTGTTTTTT
CDR3: CASSYPGSLNSGELFF

V: TRBV7-9
D: -
length: 12
J: TRBJ2-1
size: -
DNA: TGTGCCGGTGAACAAGCGGCTCTCGAGCAGTTCTTC
CDR3: CAGEQAALEQFF

V: TRBV11-2
D: -
length: 14
J: TRBJ2-3
size: -
DNA: TGTGCCAGCAGCTTTGCAGGAAACACAGATACGCAGTATTTT
CDR3: CASSFAGNTDTQYF

V: TRBV7-8
D: TRBD1
length: 13
J: TRBJ2-1
size: -
DNA: TGTGCCAGCCAAGACAGGGGCAACAGTGAGCAGTTCTTC
CDR3: CASQDRGNSEQFF

V: TRBV11-2
D: -
length: 14
J: TRBJ2-3
size: -
DNA: TGTACCAGCAGCTTAGGAGACAGCCACGATAAGCAGTATTTT
CDR3: CTSSLGDSHDKQYF

V: TRBV10-2
D: TRBD1
length: 13
J: TRBJ2-7
size: -
DNA: TGCGCCAGCAGCCCGGGACAGTATGCCGAGCAGTACTTC
CDR3: CASSPGQYAEQYF

V: TRBV24-1
D: -
length: 14
J: TRBJ1-5
size: -
DNA: TGTGCCACCAGTGACGGGCTACGGAGTCAGCCCCAGCATTTT
CDR3: CATSDGLRSQPQHF

V: TRBV5-1
D: -
length: 13
J: TRBJ2-3
size: -
DNA: TGCGCCAGCAGCTTGGACCCGCGGGGTACGCAGTATTTT
CDR3: CASSLDPRGTQYF

V: TRBV11-2
D: TRBD2
length: 16
J: TRBJ2-1
size: -
DNA: TGTGCCAACAGCTTAGTAGGTACTAGCGGGCGGCATGAGCAGTTCTTC
CDR3: CANSLVGTSGRHEQFF

V: TRBV5-5
D: -
length: 15
J: TRBJ2-7
size: -
DNA: TGTGCCAGCAGGACGGACCACAGCAGCTCCTACGAGCAGTACTTC
CDR3: CASRTDHSSSYEQYF

V: TRBV6-2/TRBV6-3
D: -
length: 14
J: TRBJ2-3
size: few
DNA: TGTGCCAGCAGTCCAGAGGGGTTCGCAGATACGCAGTATTTT
CDR3: CASSPEGFADTQYF